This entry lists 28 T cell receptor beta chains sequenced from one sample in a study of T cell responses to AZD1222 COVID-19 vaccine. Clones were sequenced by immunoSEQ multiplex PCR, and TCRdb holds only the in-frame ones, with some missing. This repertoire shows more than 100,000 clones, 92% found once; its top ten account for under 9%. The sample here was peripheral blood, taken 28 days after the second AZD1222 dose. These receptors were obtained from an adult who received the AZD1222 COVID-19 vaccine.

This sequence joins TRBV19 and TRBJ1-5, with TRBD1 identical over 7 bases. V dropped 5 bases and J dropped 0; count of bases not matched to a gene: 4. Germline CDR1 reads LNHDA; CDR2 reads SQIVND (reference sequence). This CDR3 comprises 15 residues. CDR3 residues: CASSANRGSNQPQHF. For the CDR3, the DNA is TGTGCCAGTAGTGCTAACAGGGGTAGCAATCAGCCCCAGCATTTT.

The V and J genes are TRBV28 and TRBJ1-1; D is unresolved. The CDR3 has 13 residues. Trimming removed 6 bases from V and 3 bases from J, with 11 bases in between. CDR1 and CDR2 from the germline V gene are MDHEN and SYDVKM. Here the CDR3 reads CASRLKPDTEAFF. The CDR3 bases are TGTGCCAGCAGGTTAAAACCAGACACTGAAGCTTTCTTT.

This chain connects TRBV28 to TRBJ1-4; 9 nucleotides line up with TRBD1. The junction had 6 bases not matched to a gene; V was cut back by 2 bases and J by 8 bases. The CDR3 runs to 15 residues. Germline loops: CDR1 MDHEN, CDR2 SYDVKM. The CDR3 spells CASSLPGTGSEKLFF. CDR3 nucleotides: TGTGCCAGCAGTTTACCCGGGACAGGGAGCGAAAAACTGTTTTTT.

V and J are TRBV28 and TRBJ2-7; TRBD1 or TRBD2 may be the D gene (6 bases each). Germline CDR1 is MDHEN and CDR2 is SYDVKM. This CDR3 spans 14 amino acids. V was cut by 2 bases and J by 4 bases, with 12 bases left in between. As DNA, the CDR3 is TGTGCCAGCAGTTTAGAGGGGGGAGTGTACGAGCAGTACTTC. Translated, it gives CASSLEGGVYEQYF.

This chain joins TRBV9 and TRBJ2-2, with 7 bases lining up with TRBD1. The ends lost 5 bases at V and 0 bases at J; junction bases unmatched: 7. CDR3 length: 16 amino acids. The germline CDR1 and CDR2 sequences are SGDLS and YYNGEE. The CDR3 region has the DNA TGTGCCAGCAGTCCTTATGACAGGGCGAACACCGGGGAGCTGTTTTTT. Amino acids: CASSPYDRANTGELFF.

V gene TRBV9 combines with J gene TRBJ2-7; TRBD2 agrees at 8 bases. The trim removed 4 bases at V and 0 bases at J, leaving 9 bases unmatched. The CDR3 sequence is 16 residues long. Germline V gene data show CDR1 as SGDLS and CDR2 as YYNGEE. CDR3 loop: CASSPSPGTSSYEQYF. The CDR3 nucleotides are TGTGCCAGCAGCCCCAGCCCCGGGACTAGCTCCTACGAGCAGTACTTC.

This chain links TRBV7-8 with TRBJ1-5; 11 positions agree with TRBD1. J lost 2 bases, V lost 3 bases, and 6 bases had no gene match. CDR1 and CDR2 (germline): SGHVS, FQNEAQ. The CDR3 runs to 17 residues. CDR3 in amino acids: CASSFGTGGLGNQPQHF. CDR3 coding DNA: TGTGCCAGCAGCTTCGGGACAGGGGGACTAGGCAATCAGCCCCAGCATTTT.

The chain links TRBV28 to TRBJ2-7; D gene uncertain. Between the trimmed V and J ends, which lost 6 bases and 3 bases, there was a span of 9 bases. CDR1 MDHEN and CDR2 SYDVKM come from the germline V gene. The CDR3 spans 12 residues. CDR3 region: CASSGVFYEQYF. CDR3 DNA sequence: TGTGCCAGCAGCGGCGTGTTCTACGAGCAGTACTTC.

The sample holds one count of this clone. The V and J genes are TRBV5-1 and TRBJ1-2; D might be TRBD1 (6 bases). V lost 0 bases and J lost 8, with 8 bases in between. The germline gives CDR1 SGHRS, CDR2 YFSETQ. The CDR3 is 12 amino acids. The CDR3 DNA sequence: TGCGCCAGCAGCTTGGCAGGGGAGGGCTACACCTTC. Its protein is CASSLAGEGYTF.

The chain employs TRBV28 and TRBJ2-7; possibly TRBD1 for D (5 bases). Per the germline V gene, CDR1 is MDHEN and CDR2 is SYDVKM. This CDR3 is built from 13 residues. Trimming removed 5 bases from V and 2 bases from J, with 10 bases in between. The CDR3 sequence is CASSRQLAYEQYF. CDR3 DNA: TGTGCCAGCAGTAGACAGTTAGCCTACGAGCAGTACTTC.

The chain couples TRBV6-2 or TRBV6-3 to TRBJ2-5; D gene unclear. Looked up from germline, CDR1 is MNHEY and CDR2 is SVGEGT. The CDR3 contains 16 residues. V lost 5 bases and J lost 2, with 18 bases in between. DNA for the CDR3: TGTGCCAGCAGTCCCCCTACCGAACCCCGACAAGAGACCCAGTACTTC. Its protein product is CASSPPTEPRQETQYF.

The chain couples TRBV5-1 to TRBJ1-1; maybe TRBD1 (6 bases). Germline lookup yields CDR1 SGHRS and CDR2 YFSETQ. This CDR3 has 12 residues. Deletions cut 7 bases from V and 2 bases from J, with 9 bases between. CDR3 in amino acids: CASGQRNTEAFF. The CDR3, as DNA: TGCGCCAGCGGACAGAGAAACACTGAAGCTTTCTTT.

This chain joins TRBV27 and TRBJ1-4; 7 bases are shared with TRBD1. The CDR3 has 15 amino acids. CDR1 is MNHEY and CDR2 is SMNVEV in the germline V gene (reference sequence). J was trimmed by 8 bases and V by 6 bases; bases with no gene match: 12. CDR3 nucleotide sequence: TGTGCCAGCAGAGATATTACAGGGGATAGCGAAAAACTGTTTTTT. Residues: CASRDITGDSEKLFF.

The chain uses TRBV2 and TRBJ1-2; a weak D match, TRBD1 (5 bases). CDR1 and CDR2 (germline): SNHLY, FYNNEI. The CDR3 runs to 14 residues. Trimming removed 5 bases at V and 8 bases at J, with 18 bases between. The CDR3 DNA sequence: TGTGCCAGCAGTTCCCAGATCGGGGCTCGCGGCTACACCTTC. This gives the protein CASSSQIGARGYTF.

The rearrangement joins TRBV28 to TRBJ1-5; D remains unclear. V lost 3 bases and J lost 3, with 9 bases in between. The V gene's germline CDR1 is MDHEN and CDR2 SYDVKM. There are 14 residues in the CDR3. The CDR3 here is CASSFGQINQPQHF. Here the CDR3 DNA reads TGTGCCAGCAGTTTTGGGCAGATCAATCAGCCCCAGCATTTT.

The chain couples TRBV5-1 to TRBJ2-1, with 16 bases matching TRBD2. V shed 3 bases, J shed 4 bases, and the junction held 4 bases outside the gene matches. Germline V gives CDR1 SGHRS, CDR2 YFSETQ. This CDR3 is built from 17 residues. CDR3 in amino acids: CASSSGLAGGPYNEQFF. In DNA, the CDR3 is TGCGCCAGCAGCTCGGGACTAGCGGGAGGGCCGTACAATGAGCAGTTCTTC.

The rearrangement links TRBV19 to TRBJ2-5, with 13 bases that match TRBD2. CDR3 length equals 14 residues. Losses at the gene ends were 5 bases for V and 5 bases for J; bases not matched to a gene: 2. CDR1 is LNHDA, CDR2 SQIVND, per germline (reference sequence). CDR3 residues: CASSGLAGAETQYF. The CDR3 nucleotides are TGTGCCAGTAGTGGACTAGCGGGAGCGGAGACCCAGTACTTC.

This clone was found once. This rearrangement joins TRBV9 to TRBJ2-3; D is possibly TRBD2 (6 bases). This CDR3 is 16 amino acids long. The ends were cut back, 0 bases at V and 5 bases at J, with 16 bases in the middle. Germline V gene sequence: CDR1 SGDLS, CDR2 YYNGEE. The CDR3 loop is CASSVAARRGLDTQYF. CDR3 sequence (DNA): TGTGCCAGCAGCGTAGCAGCGCGACGGGGACTAGATACGCAGTATTTT.

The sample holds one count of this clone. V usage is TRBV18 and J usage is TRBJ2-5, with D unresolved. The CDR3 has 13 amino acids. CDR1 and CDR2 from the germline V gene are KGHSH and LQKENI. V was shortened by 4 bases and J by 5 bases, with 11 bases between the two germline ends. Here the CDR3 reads CASSLRMEETQYF. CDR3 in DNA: TGTGCCAGCTCACTACGTATGGAGGAGACCCAGTACTTC. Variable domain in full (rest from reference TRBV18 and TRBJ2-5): NAGVMQNPRHLVRRRGQEARLRCSPMKGHSHVYWYRQLPEEGLKFMVYLQKENIIDESGMPKERFSAEFPKEGPSILRIQQVVRGDSAAYFCASSLRMEETQYFGPGTRLLVL.

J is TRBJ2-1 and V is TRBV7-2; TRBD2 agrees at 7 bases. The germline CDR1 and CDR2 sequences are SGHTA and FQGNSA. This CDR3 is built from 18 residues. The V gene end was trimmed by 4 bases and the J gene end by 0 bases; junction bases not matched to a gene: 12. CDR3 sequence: CASSYPAGEALSYNEQFF. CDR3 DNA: TGTGCCAGCAGCTATCCCGCGGGAGAGGCCCTCTCCTACAATGAGCAGTTCTTC.

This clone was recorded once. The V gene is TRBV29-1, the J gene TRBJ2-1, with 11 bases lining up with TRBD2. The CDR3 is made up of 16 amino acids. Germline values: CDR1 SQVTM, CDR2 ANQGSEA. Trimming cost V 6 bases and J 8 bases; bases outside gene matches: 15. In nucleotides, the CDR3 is TGCAGCGTGATTTTACTCATGACTAGCGGGATAGATGAGCAGTTCTTC. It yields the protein CSVILLMTSGIDEQFF.

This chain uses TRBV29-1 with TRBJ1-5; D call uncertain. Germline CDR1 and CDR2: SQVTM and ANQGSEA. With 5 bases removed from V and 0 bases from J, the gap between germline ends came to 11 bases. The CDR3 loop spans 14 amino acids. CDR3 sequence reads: CSVSADHSNQPQHF. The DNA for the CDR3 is TGCAGCGTTAGCGCAGATCATAGCAATCAGCCCCAGCATTTT.

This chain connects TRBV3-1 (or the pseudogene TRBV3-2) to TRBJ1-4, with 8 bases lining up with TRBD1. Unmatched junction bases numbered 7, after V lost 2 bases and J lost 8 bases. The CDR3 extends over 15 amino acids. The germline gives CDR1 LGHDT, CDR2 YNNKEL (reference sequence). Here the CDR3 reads CASSQTGGGLEKLFF. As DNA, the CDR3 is TGTGCCAGCAGCCAAACAGGGGGAGGGTTGGAAAAACTGTTTTTT.

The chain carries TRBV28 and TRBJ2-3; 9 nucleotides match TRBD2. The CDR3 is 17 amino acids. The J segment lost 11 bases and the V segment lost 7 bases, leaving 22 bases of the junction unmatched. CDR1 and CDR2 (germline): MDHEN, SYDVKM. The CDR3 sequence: CASINPLRAGGLEKQYF. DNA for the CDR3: TGTGCCAGCATCAACCCTTTACGTGCGGGGGGGCTTGAAAAGCAGTATTTT. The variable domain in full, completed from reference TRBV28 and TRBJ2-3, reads DVKVTQSSRYLVKRTGEKVFLECVQDMDHENMFWYRQDPGLGLRLIYFSYDVKMKEKGDIPEGYSVSREKKERFSLILESASTNQTSMYLCASINPLRAGGLEKQYFGPGTRLTVL.

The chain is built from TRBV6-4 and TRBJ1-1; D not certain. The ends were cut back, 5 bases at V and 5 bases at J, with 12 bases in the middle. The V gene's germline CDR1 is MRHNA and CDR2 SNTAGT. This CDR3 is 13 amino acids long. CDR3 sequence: CASSLSGGTEAFF. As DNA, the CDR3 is TGTGCCAGCAGTTTGTCCGGAGGGACTGAAGCTTTCTTT.

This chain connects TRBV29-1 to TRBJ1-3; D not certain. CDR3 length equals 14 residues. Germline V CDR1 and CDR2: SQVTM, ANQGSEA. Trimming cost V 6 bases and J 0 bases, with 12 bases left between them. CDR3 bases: TGCAGCGTGATGGACGGCTACTCTGGAAACACCATATATTTT. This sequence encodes CSVMDGYSGNTIYF.

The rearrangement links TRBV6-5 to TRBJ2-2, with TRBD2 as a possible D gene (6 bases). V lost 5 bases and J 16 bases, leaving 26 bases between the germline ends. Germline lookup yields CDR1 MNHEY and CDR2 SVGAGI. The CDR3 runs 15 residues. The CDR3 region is CASSPFGATTGRRFF. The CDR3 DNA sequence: TGTGCCAGCAGTCCCTTTGGGGCAACTACGGGGAGGAGGTTTTTT.

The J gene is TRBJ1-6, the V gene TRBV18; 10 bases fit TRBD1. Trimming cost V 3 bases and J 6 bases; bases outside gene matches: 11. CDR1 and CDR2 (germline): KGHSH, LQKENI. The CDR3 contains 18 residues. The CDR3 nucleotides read TGTGCCAGCTCACCGTTCACGGTGACAGGGGGCAGTAATTCACCCCTCCACTTT. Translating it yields CASSPFTVTGGSNSPLHF.